This TCR beta chain was found in a study of post-analysis software for immune sequencing data. Overall study findings and caveats: Controls had lower frequencies than patients of about 5 TRBV segments, which included TRBV5-6, TRBV5-1 and TRBV20-1. Samples from one preparation batch, clustered by F measure, grouped strongly together.

With respect to this clonotype: What it binds is unknown.

Carried by the TCR beta cDNA libraries were unique molecular identifiers. TCRdb passed the PCR reads through MiXCR, listing each CDR3 protein once. Of a few hundred thousand distinct CDR3 sequences listed, around 36% were seen once; the top ten hold around 6%. The germline V gene encodes CDR1 LGHNA and CDR2 YNFKEQ. The CDR3 loop spans 17 amino acids. V lost 5 bases to trimming and J lost 5 bases; unmatched junction nucleotides: 16. Sequencing was carried out using blood. The chain recombines TRBV4-2 with TRBJ2-7; 9 bases fit TRBD1. The receptor's source is a girl aged 2-17 years with multiple sclerosis. The CDR3 nucleotides are TGTGCCAGCAGCATGCAACCGGGGGGACAGGGCGGCCACGAGCAGTACTTC. It is translated as CASSMQPGGQGGHEQYF.